This T cell receptor (beta chain) was captured by sequencing in a study of T cell changes during pregnancy in multiple sclerosis. The junction had 2 bases not matched to a gene; V was cut back by 3 bases and J by 4 bases. The CDR3 has 14 amino acids. CDR1 SGHRS and CDR2 YFSETQ come from the germline V gene. Libraries were prepared by immunoSEQ multiplex PCR; TCRdb keeps only in-frame clonotypes and omits some of them. This sample has about 31,000 clones; roughly 90% occur once, and the top ten carry approximately 5.8%. This receptor was taken from a female donor with multiple sclerosis, enrolled in a pregnancy study. Material: CD8+ T cells from peripheral blood mononuclear cells, obtained in the second trimester of pregnancy. This rearrangement joins TRBV5-1 to TRBJ1-2; 11 bases are shared with TRBD1. The CDR3 spells CASSWDRGAYGYTF. The CDR3 nucleotides read TGCGCCAGCAGCTGGGACAGGGGGGCCTATGGCTACACCTTC.